This T cell receptor beta chain was identified during a study of blood T cell repertoires in COVID-19. Overall study: COVID-19 samples, acute and convalescent, were from the United States, Italy and Spain. In each case, the material was cDNA or gDNA derived from T cells, B-cell-depleted T cells, or PBMCs.

Between the trimmed V and J ends, which lost 5 bases and 0 bases, there was a span of 13 bases. Germline CDR1 LNHDA, CDR2 SQIVND (reference sequence). The CDR3 contains 15 residues. The authors' processing: The authors estimated nucleated cell counts from reference gene primer amplification. Clones were read by immunoSEQ multiplex PCR, and TCRdb kept only the in-frame ones, dropping some. The DNA was the basis for D and trimming; V, J and clone size are from that table. The sample records 65,000 to 70,000 clones, around 84% being singletons. This TCR was recovered from a man aged 45 to 65 with acute or convalescent COVID-19. The sample comprised peripheral blood. The chain has TRBV19 and TRBJ1-1; D remains ambiguous. The CDR3 protein is CASSGAGVMNTEAFF. The CDR3 DNA sequence: TGTGCCAGTAGTGGTGCCGGGGTTATGAACACTGAAGCTTTCTTT.